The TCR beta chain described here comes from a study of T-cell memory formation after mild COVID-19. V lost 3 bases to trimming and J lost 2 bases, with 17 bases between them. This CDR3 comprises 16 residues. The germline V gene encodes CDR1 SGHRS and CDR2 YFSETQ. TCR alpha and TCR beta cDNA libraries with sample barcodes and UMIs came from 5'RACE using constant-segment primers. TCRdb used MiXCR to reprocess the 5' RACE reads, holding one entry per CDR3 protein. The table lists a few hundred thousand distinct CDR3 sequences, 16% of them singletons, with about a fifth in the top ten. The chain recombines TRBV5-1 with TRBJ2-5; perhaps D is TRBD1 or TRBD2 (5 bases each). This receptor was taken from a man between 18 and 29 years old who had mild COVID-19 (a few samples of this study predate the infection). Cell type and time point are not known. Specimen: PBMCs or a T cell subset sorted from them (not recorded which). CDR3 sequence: CASSSLRDGLQETQYF. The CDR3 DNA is TGCGCCAGCAGCTCCCTCCGGGACGGATTACAAGAGACCCAGTACTTC.